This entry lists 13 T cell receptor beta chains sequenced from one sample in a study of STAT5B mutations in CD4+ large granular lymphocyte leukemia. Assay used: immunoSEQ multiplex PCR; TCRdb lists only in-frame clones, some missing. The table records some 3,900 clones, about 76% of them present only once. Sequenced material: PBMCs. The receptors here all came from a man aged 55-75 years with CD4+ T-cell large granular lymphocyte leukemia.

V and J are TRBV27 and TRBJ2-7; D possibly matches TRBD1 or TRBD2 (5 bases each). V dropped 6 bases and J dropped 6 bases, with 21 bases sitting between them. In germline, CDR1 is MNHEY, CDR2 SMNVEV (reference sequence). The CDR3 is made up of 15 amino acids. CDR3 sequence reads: CASSFLGTGRGEQYF. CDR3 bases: TGTGCCAGCAGCTTCCTCGGGACGGGGAGAGGCGAGCAGTACTTC.

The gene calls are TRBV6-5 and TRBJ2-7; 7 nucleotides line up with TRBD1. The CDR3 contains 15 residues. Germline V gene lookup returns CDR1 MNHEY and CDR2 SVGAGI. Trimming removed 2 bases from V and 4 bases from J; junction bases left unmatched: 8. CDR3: CASSYLPGQEYEQYF. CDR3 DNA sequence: TGTGCCAGCAGTTACCTTCCAGGACAGGAATACGAGCAGTACTTC.

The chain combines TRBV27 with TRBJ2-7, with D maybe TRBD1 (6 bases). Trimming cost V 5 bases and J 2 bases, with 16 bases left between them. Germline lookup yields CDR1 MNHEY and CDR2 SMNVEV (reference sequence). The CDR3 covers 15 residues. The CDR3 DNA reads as TGTGCCAGCAGTCCAGGGGCAGGGCCCCCCTACGAGCAGTACTTC. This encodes CASSPGAGPPYEQYF.

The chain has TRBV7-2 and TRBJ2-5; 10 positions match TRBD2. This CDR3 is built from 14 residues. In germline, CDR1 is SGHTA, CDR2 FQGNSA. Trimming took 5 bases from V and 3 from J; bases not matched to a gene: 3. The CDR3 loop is CASSQRGGEETQYF. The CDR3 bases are TGTGCCAGCAGCCAGCGGGGGGGAGAAGAGACCCAGTACTTC.

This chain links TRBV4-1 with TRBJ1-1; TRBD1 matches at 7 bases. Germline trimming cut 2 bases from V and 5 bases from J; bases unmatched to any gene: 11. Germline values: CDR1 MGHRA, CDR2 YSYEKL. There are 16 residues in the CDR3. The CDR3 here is CASSQTPVGGWTEAFF. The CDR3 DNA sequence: TGCGCCAGCAGCCAAACCCCGGTAGGGGGCTGGACTGAAGCTTTCTTT.

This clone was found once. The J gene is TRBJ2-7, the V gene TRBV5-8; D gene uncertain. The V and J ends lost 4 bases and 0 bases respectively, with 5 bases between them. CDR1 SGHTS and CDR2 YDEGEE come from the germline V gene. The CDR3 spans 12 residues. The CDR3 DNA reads TGTGCCAGCAGCGGAAGCTCCTACGAGCAGTACTTC. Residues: CASSGSSYEQYF.

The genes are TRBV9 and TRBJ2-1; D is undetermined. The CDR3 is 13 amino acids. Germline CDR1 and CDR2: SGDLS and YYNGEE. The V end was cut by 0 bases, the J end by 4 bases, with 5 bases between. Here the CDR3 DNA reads TGTGCCAGCAGCGTAGTAGAATACAATGAGCAGTTCTTC. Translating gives CASSVVEYNEQFF.

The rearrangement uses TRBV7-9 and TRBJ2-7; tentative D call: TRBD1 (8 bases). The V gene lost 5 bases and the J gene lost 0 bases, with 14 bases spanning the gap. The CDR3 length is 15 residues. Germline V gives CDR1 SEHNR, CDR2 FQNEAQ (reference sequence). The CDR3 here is CASSTGGVSSYEQYF. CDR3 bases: TGTGCCAGCAGCACAGGGGGGGTGAGCTCCTACGAGCAGTACTTC.

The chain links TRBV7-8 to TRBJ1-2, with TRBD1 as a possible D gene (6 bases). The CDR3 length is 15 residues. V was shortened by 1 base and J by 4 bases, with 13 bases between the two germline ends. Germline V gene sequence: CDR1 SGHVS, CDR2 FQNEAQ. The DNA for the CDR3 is TGTGCCAGCAGCTTAGATGCAGGGGATCGCTATGGCTACACCTTC. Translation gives CASSLDAGDRYGYTF.

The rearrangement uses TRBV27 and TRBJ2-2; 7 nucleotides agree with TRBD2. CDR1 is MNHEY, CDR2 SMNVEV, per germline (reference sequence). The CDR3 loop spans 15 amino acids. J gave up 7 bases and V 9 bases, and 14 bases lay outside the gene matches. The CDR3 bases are TGTGCCAGTCGAGTTTGGGCCGGGGGGAGCGGGGAGCTGTTTTTT. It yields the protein CASRVWAGGSGELFF.

The CDR3 is CASSQVQHLGGYTF. The CDR3 region has the DNA TGTGCCAGCAGCCAAGTTCAGCATCTTGGTGGCTACACCTTC. The chain carries TRBV14 and TRBJ1-2; no reliable D call. This CDR3 is 14 amino acids long. The germline gives CDR1 SGHDN, CDR2 FVKESK. With 1 base removed from V and 7 bases from J, the gap between germline ends came to 13 bases.

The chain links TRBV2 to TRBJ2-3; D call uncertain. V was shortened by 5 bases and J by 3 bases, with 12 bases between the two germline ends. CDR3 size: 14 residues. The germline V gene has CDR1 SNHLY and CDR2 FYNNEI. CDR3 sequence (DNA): TGTGCCAGCAGTTTGCTCATCGGGACAGATACGCAGTATTTT. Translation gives CASSLLIGTDTQYF.

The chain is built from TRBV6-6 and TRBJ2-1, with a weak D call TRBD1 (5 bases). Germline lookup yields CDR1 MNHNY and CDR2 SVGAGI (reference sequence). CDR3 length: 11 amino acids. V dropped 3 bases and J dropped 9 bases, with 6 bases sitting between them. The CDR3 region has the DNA TGTGCCAGCAGTTATGGGGCTGAGCAGTTCTTC. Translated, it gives CASSYGAEQFF.